The 29 T cell receptor beta chains reported below all come from one sample, sequenced in a study of T cells after yellow fever vaccination. Each CDR3 protein gets one entry after TCRdb re-called the 5' RACE reads with MiXCR. The repertoire holds about 360,000 distinct CDR3 sequences, with under 7.5% as singletons. Material: PBMCs, obtained 5 days after the yellow fever booster vaccination. These receptors were collected from a man aged 30-40 years who received the YFV17D yellow fever vaccine.

This chain connects TRBV6-5 to TRBJ1-3; no clear D. Deletions cut 2 bases from V and 1 base from J, with 12 bases between. Germline loops: CDR1 MNHEY, CDR2 SVGAGI. The CDR3 runs to 16 residues. The CDR3, as DNA: TGTGCCAGCAGTTACCCGCCCGGGGTTTCTGGAAACACCATATATTTT. It translates to CASSYPPGVSGNTIYF.

There are a few counts of this clonotype. The chain links TRBV7-2 to TRBJ1-1, with unresolved D. Deletions cut 2 bases from V and 7 bases from J, with 17 bases between. The V gene's germline CDR1 is SGHTA and CDR2 FQGNSA. The CDR3 has 15 amino acids. CDR3 nucleotide sequence: TGTGCCAGCAGCTTAATCTGGGTCAGCCGATATGAAGCTTTCTTT. Its translation is CASSLIWVSRYEAFF.

V and J are TRBV20-1 and TRBJ2-7, with D perhaps given as TRBD1 or TRBD2 (5 bases each). The CDR3 covers 13 residues. V was pared by 5 bases and J by 1 base, with 12 bases between. Germline V CDR1 and CDR2: DFQATT, SNEGSKA (reference sequence). CDR3 DNA: TGCAGTGCTCGGGACCAGGGTTCCTACGAGCAGTACTTC. Translation: CSARDQGSYEQYF.

This clonotype has at least ten counts. The rearrangement joins TRBV7-3 to TRBJ2-1, with D uncertain. V shed 5 bases and J shed 7 bases, with 9 bases lying between them. This CDR3 contains 12 residues. CDR1 is SGHTA and CDR2 is FQGTGA in the germline V gene. The CDR3 spells CASSAQENEQFF. The CDR3 region has the DNA TGTGCCAGCAGCGCGCAGGAGAATGAGCAGTTCTTC.

Ten or more counts support this clonotype. The rearrangement uses TRBV7-2 and TRBJ2-1, with 9 bases identical to TRBD2. Trimming cost V 5 bases and J 7 bases; bases outside gene matches: 15. The CDR3 length is 17 residues. Germline assignment: CDR1 SGHTA and CDR2 FQGNSA. CDR3 loop: CASSPAGFSGRINEQFF. As DNA, the CDR3 is TGTGCCAGCAGCCCAGCGGGATTTAGCGGGAGAATAAATGAGCAGTTCTTC.

This clonotype came up many times. The chain combines TRBV29-1 with TRBJ2-3, with 12 bases that match TRBD2. The CDR3 contains 14 residues. With 4 bases clipped from V and 4 bases from J, the junction kept 3 bases outside the gene matches. CDR1 SQVTM and CDR2 ANQGSEA come from the germline V gene. The CDR3 sequence: CSVGTSGTADTQYF. CDR3 nucleotide sequence: TGCAGCGTTGGGACTAGCGGGACGGCAGATACGCAGTATTTT.

Ten or more counts support this clonotype. The chain links TRBV5-5 to TRBJ2-5, with 7 bases identical to TRBD1. This CDR3 is built from 15 residues. Germline values: CDR1 SGHKS, CDR2 YYEKEE (reference sequence). The trim removed 0 bases at V and 5 bases at J, leaving 7 bases unmatched. CDR3 in amino acids: CASSLVEGGRETQYF. CDR3 nucleotide sequence: TGTGCCAGCAGCTTGGTCGAAGGGGGCCGGGAGACCCAGTACTTC.

There are many counts of this clonotype. One end of the junction fails to match germline, which may point to a read error. The V call is TRBV7-9, the J call TRBJ1-1; TRBD1 agrees at 7 bases. This CDR3 has 13 amino acids. Germline CDR1 is SEHNR and CDR2 is FQNEAQ (reference sequence). This chain's CDR3 is CASSLGGDTEAFF. CDR3 nucleotides: TGTGCCAGCAGTTTAGGGGGCGACACTGAAGCTTTCTTT.

This clonotype was counted many times. The chain employs TRBV5-5 and TRBJ2-3, with D uncertain. The CDR3 covers 16 residues. The V gene lost 3 bases and the J gene lost 4 bases, with 18 bases spanning the gap. CDR1 is SGHKS, CDR2 YYEKEE, per germline (reference sequence). The CDR3 nucleotides are TGTGCCAGCAGCTCCGGCCCCTCAGTAGGTCCAGATACGCAGTATTTT. It yields the protein CASSSGPSVGPDTQYF.

This clonotype was picked up many times. V usage is TRBV29-1 and J usage is TRBJ2-7; D is tentatively TRBD1 or TRBD2 (5 bases each). Trimming removed 4 bases from V and 5 bases from J, with 18 bases in between. Germline values: CDR1 SQVTM, CDR2 ANQGSEA. The CDR3 has 14 residues. The CDR3 reads CSVAPSYGADEQYF. DNA of the CDR3: TGCAGCGTTGCACCCTCTTACGGGGCGGACGAGCAGTACTTC.

This clonotype was seen a few times. The V call is TRBV19, the J call TRBJ1-6; tentative D call: TRBD1 (5 bases). Germline V gives CDR1 LNHDA, CDR2 SQIVND (reference sequence). The V gene lost 7 bases and the J gene lost 8 bases, with 18 bases spanning the gap. CDR3 length equals 15 residues. CDR3 sequence (DNA): TGTGCCAGTACCCCCACGTGGGGGGTTGATTCACCCCTCCACTTT. Amino acid sequence: CASTPTWGVDSPLHF.

This clonotype was observed many times. J is TRBJ2-7 and V is TRBV10-3; the match to TRBD2 covers 11 bases. The CDR3 is 18 residues long. Germline values: CDR1 ENHRY, CDR2 SYGVKD. The V and J ends lost 1 base and 5 bases, in that order; junction bases with no gene match: 13. CDR3 sequence: CAISELDSGRARWNEQYF. The CDR3, as DNA: TGTGCCATCAGTGAGTTGGATAGCGGGAGGGCCAGGTGGAACGAGCAGTACTTC.

This clonotype was counted ten times or more. The chain carries TRBV6-1 and TRBJ2-5, with 9 positions matching TRBD2. The CDR3 has 13 residues. Germline CDR1 is MNHNS and CDR2 is SASEGT. J lost 6 bases, V lost 7 bases, and 6 bases had no gene match. The CDR3 DNA follows: TGTGCCAGCACCCTAGCGGGGAAAAAGACCCAGTACTTC. Protein product: CASTLAGKKTQYF.

The genes are TRBV7-2 and TRBJ1-5; D possibly corresponds to TRBD1 (6 bases). V dropped 3 bases and J dropped 5 bases, with 14 bases sitting between them. CDR3 length: 15 residues. Per the germline V gene, CDR1 is SGHTA and CDR2 is FQGNSA. CDR3 residues: CASSFSTGWDQPQHF. In DNA, the CDR3 is TGTGCCAGCAGCTTCTCGACAGGATGGGATCAGCCCCAGCATTTT.

The chain has TRBV29-1 and TRBJ2-3; D remains unclear. The CDR3 runs 16 residues. V lost 6 bases and J lost 0, with 19 bases in between. Germline CDR1 reads SQVTM; CDR2 reads ANQGSEA. The CDR3: CSVPEPTQSSTDTQYF. Here the CDR3 DNA reads TGCAGCGTCCCTGAGCCGACACAGTCCAGCACAGATACGCAGTATTTT.

At least ten counts were recorded for this clonotype. This sequence joins TRBV27 and TRBJ2-7; no clear D. The CDR3 runs 13 residues. V was trimmed by 0 bases and J by 4 bases, leaving 7 bases between them. Germline-derived CDR1 and CDR2 are MNHEY and SMNVEV (reference sequence). The CDR3 nucleotides read TGTGCCAGCAGTTTATCATGGGGTTACGAGCAGTACTTC. Amino acids: CASSLSWGYEQYF.

This clonotype was seen only a few times. The chain uses TRBV12-3 or TRBV12-4 and TRBJ1-5; 7 positions match TRBD1. Trimming took 5 bases from V and 6 from J; bases not matched to a gene: 7. This CDR3 region has 14 residues. The CDR3 region is CASSKQGPGQPQHF. The DNA for the CDR3 is TGTGCCAGCAGTAAACAGGGGCCTGGTCAGCCCCAGCATTTT.

The table lists this clonotype with a few counts. The V and J genes are TRBV25-1 and TRBJ2-7; unclear D gene. Germline V gene data show CDR1 as MGHDK and CDR2 as SYGVNS. This CDR3 is 11 amino acids long. The V end was cut by 3 bases, the J end by 3 bases, with 3 bases between. The CDR3 nucleotides are TGTGCCAGCAGTGACGTCTACGAGCAGTACTTC. Its protein product is CASSDVYEQYF.

This clonotype was recorded many times. The rearrangement uses TRBV12-3 or TRBV12-4 and TRBJ1-1; unclear D gene. The CDR3 consists of 13 residues. V shed 3 bases and J shed 3 bases, with 8 bases lying between them. For the CDR3, the DNA is TGTGCCAGCAGTTTTACGGCCTACACTGAAGCTTTCTTT. Its protein is CASSFTAYTEAFF.

The chain couples TRBV24-1 to TRBJ2-1, with 10 nucleotides matching TRBD1. This CDR3 comprises 16 residues. J was trimmed by 3 bases and V by 4 bases; bases with no gene match: 5. Germline assignment: CDR1 KGHDR and CDR2 SFDVKD. CDR3 amino acids: CATSEFRDRGYNEQFF. The CDR3 region has the DNA TGTGCCACCAGTGAGTTCCGGGACAGGGGCTACAATGAGCAGTTCTTC.

This clonotype was picked up many times. The CDR3 DNA reads as TGCAGTGCTAGAGATGGAGCGGGAGCCATCTACAATGAGCAGTTCTTC. Protein: CSARDGAGAIYNEQFF. The rearrangement links TRBV20-1 to TRBJ2-1, with 8 bases fitting TRBD2. Trimming took 0 bases from V and 3 from J; bases not matched to a gene: 7. Germline CDR1 reads DFQATT; CDR2 reads SNEGSKA (reference sequence). The CDR3 is 16 residues long.

On this clonotype: Just one base apart from a much larger clone, this may be a read error. The chain recombines TRBV20-1 with TRBJ2-1, with TRBD2 identical over 8 bases. The CDR3 has 14 amino acids. Per germline, CDR1 DFQATT and CDR2 SNEGSKA (reference sequence). CDR3 coding DNA: TGCTGTGCTTGCGAGCTAGCGGGCTACAATGAGCAGTTCTTC. It translates to CCACELAGYNEQFF.

The chain recombines TRBV10-2 with TRBJ1-2; D ambiguous. The CDR3 spans 13 residues. Trimming removed 5 bases at V and 4 bases at J, with 11 bases between. Germline V gene sequence: CDR1 WSHSY, CDR2 SAAADI. The CDR3 bases are TGCGCCAGCAGTCCCCTACAGACCTATGGCTACACCTTC. Translating gives CASSPLQTYGYTF.

This clonotype was observed a few times. The rearrangement links TRBV20-1 to TRBJ2-5, with TRBD1 identical over 10 bases. The CDR3 length is 14 residues. The V gene's germline CDR1 is DFQATT and CDR2 SNEGSKA (reference sequence). CDR3 sequence reads: CSASPGQGLETQYF. The CDR3 bases are TGCAGCGCCAGCCCGGGACAGGGGCTGGAGACCCAGTACTTC.

This clonotype was recorded many times. The chain is built from TRBV21-1 and TRBJ2-1; the D call TRBD2 from the table was never checked on the DNA. TRBV21-1 is listed as a pseudogene. CDR3 length: 16 amino acids. The CDR3 here is CASSKKSGNGGNEQFF. The CDR3 DNA sequence: TGTGCCAGCAGCAAAAAGTCCGGGAACGGAGGCAATGAGCAGTTCTTC.

The V gene is TRBV9, the J gene TRBJ2-3; perhaps TRBD2 as D (5 bases). This CDR3 contains 13 residues. Trimming took 4 bases from V and 11 from J, leaving 17 bases between them. From germline, CDR1 is SGDLS and CDR2 YYNGEE. CDR3 nucleotide sequence: TGTGCCAGCAGCCCCTTCGAGGGAGTCGGGCAGTATTTT. Translating gives CASSPFEGVGQYF.

This clonotype was detected ten times or more. The chain joins TRBV29-1 to TRBJ2-1, with D possibly being TRBD1 or TRBD2 (5 bases each). CDR3 size: 15 residues. CDR1 is SQVTM, CDR2 ANQGSEA, per germline. V shed 0 bases and J shed 4 bases, with 13 bases lying between them. In DNA form, the CDR3 reads TGCAGCGTTGAAGATCGCAGGGAGCGGTACAATGAGCAGTTCTTC. This gives the protein CSVEDRRERYNEQFF.

There are many counts of this clonotype. The chain employs TRBV18 and TRBJ2-7; TRBD2 aligns across 15 bases. This CDR3 contains 15 residues. V was clipped by 3 bases and J by 7 bases; unmatched bases: 4. In germline, CDR1 is KGHSH, CDR2 LQKENI. CDR3 sequence: CASSPGTSGRMEQYF. In nucleotides, the CDR3 is TGTGCCAGCTCACCCGGGACTAGCGGGAGGATGGAGCAGTACTTC.

This clonotype was picked up a small number of times. The V and J genes are TRBV11-2 and TRBJ2-7; possibly TRBD1 for D (5 bases). This CDR3 has 18 amino acids. Germline V lookup: CDR1 SGHAT, CDR2 FQNNGV. The V end was cut by 2 bases, the J end by 1 base, with 21 bases between. The chain's CDR3 is CASSLSRRGLLVSYEQYF. CDR3 nucleotides: TGTGCCAGCAGCTTAAGTCGTAGGGGTCTTTTAGTGTCCTACGAGCAGTACTTC.